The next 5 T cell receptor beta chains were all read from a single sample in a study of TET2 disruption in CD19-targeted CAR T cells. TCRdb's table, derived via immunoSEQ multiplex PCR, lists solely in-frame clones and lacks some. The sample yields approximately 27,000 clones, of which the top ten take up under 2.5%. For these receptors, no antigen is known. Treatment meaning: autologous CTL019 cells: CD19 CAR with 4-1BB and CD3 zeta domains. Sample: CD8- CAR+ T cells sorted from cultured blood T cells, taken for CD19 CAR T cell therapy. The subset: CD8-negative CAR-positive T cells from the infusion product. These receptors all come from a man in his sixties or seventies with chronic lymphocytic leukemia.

CDR3 DNA, as far as it was read: TGTGCCAGCAGCTTGGATCGGGGGGGAGTGAATTCACCC. This translates into CASSLDRGGVNSP. The full CDR3 is CASSLDRGGVNSPLHF. The J gene is TRBJ1-6, the V gene TRBV5-4, with a possible D match to TRBD1 (5 bases). The CDR3 end lies 3 residues beyond the end of the read and is filled in from the germline J gene. CDR3 size: 16 residues. Germline loops: CDR1 SGHNT, CDR2 YYREEE (reference sequence). V dropped 0 bases and J dropped 7 bases, with 14 bases sitting between them.

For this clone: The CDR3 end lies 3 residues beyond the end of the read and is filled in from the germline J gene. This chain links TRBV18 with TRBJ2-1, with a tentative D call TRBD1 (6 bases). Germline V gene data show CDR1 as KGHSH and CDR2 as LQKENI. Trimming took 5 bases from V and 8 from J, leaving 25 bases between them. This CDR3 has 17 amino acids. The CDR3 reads CASSIVGAAIPKDEQFF. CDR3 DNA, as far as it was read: TGTGCCAGCTCAATAGTGGGGGCCGCCATCCCTAAGGATGAG.

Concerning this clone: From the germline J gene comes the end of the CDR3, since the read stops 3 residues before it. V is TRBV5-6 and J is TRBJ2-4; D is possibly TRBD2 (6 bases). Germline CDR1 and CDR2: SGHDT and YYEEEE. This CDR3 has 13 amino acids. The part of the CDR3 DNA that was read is TGTGCCAGCAGCTTTGGGCCCGAGGAGGGT. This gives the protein CASSFGPEEG. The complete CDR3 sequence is CASSFGPEEGQYF.

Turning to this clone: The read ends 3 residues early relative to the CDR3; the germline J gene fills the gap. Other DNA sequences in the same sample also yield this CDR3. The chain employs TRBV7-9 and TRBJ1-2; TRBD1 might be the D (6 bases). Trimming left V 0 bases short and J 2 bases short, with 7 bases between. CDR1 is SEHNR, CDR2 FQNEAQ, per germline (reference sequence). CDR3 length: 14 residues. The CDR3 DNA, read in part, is TGTGCCAGCAGCTTAGCCGGACAGAACTATGGC. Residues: CASSLAGQNYG. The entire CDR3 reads CASSLAGQNYGYTF.

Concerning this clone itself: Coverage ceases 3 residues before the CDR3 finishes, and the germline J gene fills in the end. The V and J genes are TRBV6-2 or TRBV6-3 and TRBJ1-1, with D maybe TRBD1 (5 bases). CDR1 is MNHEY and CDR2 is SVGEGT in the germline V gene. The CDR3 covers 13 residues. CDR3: CATRQTSTDTAFF. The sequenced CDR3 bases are TGTGCCACCAGACAGACCAGCACAGATACG.